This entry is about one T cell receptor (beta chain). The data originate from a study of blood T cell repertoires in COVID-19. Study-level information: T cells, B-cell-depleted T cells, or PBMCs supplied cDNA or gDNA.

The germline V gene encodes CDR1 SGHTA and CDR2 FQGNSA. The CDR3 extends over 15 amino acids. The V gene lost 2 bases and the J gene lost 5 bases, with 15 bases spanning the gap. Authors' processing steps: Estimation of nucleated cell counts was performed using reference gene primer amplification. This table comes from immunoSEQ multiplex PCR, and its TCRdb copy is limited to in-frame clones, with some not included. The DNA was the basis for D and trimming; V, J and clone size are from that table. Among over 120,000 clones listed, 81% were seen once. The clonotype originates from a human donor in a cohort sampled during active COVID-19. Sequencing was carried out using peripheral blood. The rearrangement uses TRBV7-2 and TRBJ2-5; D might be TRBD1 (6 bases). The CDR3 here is CASSLTGRGLETQYF. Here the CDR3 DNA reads TGTGCCAGCAGCTTAACGGGCAGGGGATTGGAGACCCAGTACTTC.